A selection of T cell receptor beta chains follows, all from one sample in a study of cytomegalovirus exposure and HLA in healthy donors. The data were produced by immunoSEQ multiplex PCR, yet TCRdb's version contains in-frame clones alone and is incomplete. The table has a few hundred thousand clones, over 65% seen once. Material: PBMCs. Every receptor here comes from a young woman in good health and CMV-seronegative. Both conserved end residues are part of each CDR3. D genes are given only for firm matches. The size of a clone is reported for some rows only, either as once, few or many, or as a class for expanded clones.

cdr3_aa: CAIRGGEGYTF; cdr3_nt: TGTGCCATCAGGGGTGGAGAGGGCTACACCTTC; v_call: TRBV10-3; d_call: NA; j_call: TRBJ1-2; clone_size: few
cdr3_aa: CASSSIRGGARGNTEAFF; cdr3_nt: TGTGCCAGCAGCTCCATACGGGGGGGGGCTAGGGGGAACACTGAAGCTTTCTTT; v_call: TRBV5-8; d_call: NA; j_call: TRBJ1-1; clone_size: NA
cdr3_aa: CASSLAVQGRYGYTF; cdr3_nt: TGTGCCAGCAGCTTAGCTGTCCAGGGCCGCTATGGCTACACCTTC; v_call: TRBV7-9; d_call: NA; j_call: TRBJ1-2; clone_size: NA
cdr3_aa: CASSPPAWTGYNYGYTF; cdr3_nt: TGTGCCAGCAGCCCACCTGCCTGGACAGGTTATAACTATGGCTACACCTTC; v_call: TRBV7-9; d_call: TRBD1; j_call: TRBJ1-2; clone_size: NA
cdr3_aa: CASSLVGGDRGFSSEAFF; cdr3_nt: TGTGCCAGCAGCTTAGTAGGGGGGGACAGGGGCTTTTCCTCTGAAGCTTTCTTT; v_call: TRBV7-9; d_call: TRBD1; j_call: TRBJ1-1; clone_size: NA
cdr3_aa: CASSPQQGNYEQYF; cdr3_nt: TGTGCCAGCTCACCACAACAGGGGAACTACGAGCAGTACTTC; v_call: TRBV18; d_call: TRBD1; j_call: TRBJ2-7; clone_size: NA
cdr3_aa: CASSYFYEQYF; cdr3_nt: TGTGCCAGCAGCTACTTCTACGAGCAGTACTTC; v_call: TRBV2; d_call: NA; j_call: TRBJ2-7; clone_size: few
cdr3_aa: CATSRGDRYGYTF; cdr3_nt: TGTGCCACCAGCAGGGGAGACCGATATGGCTACACCTTC; v_call: TRBV15; d_call: NA; j_call: TRBJ1-2; clone_size: few
cdr3_aa: CASSELPGQGNEKLFF; cdr3_nt: TGTGCCAGCAGTGAATTGCCCGGACAGGGTAATGAAAAACTGTTTTTT; v_call: TRBV6-1; d_call: TRBD1; j_call: TRBJ1-4; clone_size: NA
cdr3_aa: CASSQAGTRLGGYTF; cdr3_nt: TGCGCCAGCAGCCAAGCCGGGACACGATTAGGAGGCTACACCTTC; v_call: TRBV4-1; d_call: NA; j_call: TRBJ1-2; clone_size: few
cdr3_aa: CASSYSPGQGGPSGNYEQYF; cdr3_nt: TGTGCCAGCAGCTACTCACCGGGACAGGGGGGACCTAGCGGGAACTACGAGCAGTACTTC; v_call: TRBV21-1; d_call: NA; j_call: TRBJ2-7; clone_size: NA
cdr3_aa: CASSRDRGEQYF; cdr3_nt: TGTGCCAGCAGCCGGGACAGGGGCGAGCAGTACTTC; v_call: TRBV7-9; d_call: TRBD1; j_call: TRBJ2-7; clone_size: NA
cdr3_aa: CASSDRGTEAFF; cdr3_nt: TGCGCCAGCAGTGACAGGGGCACTGAAGCTTTCTTT; v_call: TRBV5-1; d_call: TRBD1; j_call: TRBJ1-1; clone_size: NA
cdr3_aa: CASRPPSSYEQYF; cdr3_nt: TGTGCCAGCAGGCCTCCGAGCTCCTACGAGCAGTACTTC; v_call: TRBV7-2; d_call: NA; j_call: TRBJ2-7; clone_size: NA
cdr3_aa: CASSLLRTGDSFGYTF; cdr3_nt: TGTGCCAGCAGTTTACTTCGGACAGGGGACTCGTTTGGCTACACCTTC; v_call: TRBV6-5; d_call: TRBD1; j_call: TRBJ1-2; clone_size: NA
cdr3_aa: CASSLNRAISSYNEQFF; cdr3_nt: TGCGCCAGCAGCTTGAACAGGGCCATTAGCTCCTACAATGAGCAGTTCTTC; v_call: TRBV5-1; d_call: NA; j_call: TRBJ2-1; clone_size: NA
cdr3_aa: CASSLPGAKNIQYF; cdr3_nt: TGTGCCAGCAGCTTACCGGGAGCCAAAAACATTCAGTACTTC; v_call: TRBV5-4; d_call: NA; j_call: TRBJ2-4; clone_size: NA
cdr3_aa: CASSRQSNQPQHF; cdr3_nt: TGTGCCAGTAGTAGACAGAGCAATCAGCCCCAGCATTTT; v_call: TRBV19; d_call: NA; j_call: TRBJ1-5; clone_size: NA
cdr3_aa: CASTGLTLYTEAFF; cdr3_nt: TGTGCCAGCACTGGATTGACATTGTACACTGAAGCTTTCTTT; v_call: TRBV6-1; d_call: NA; j_call: TRBJ1-1; clone_size: NA
cdr3_aa: CASSLAFDSYQPQHF; cdr3_nt: TGTGCCAGCAGCTTGGCCTTCGACAGTTATCAGCCCCAGCATTTT; v_call: TRBV5-5; d_call: NA; j_call: TRBJ1-5; clone_size: NA
cdr3_aa: CATSRVTGHFGEQYF; cdr3_nt: TGTGCCACCAGCAGAGTGACAGGTCACTTTGGCGAGCAGTACTTC; v_call: TRBV15; d_call: NA; j_call: TRBJ2-7; clone_size: NA
cdr3_aa: CASITGQANYGYTF; cdr3_nt: TGTGCCAGCATAACAGGGCAAGCTAACTATGGCTACACCTTC; v_call: TRBV2; d_call: NA; j_call: TRBJ1-2; clone_size: NA
cdr3_aa: CASSERQGWAQPQHF; cdr3_nt: TGTGCCAGTAGTGAGCGACAGGGTTGGGCCCAGCCCCAGCATTTT; v_call: TRBV19; d_call: TRBD1; j_call: TRBJ1-5; clone_size: NA
cdr3_aa: CASSLWTGSSYNEQFF; cdr3_nt: TGCGCCAGCAGCTTGTGGACGGGGAGCTCCTACAATGAGCAGTTCTTC; v_call: TRBV5-1; d_call: NA; j_call: TRBJ2-1; clone_size: NA
cdr3_aa: CASSLEYLSIQWASRNTIYF; cdr3_nt: TGTGCCAGCAGCTTAGAATATCTCTCGATCCAGTGGGCATCCCGAAACACCATATATTTT; v_call: TRBV11-2; d_call: NA; j_call: TRBJ1-3; clone_size: once
cdr3_aa: CARRGEQNYEQYF; cdr3_nt: TGTGCCCGGCGGGGGGAACAAAATTACGAGCAGTACTTC; v_call: TRBV2; d_call: TRBD2; j_call: TRBJ2-7; clone_size: NA
cdr3_aa: CASSKFRAGLVGNTIYF; cdr3_nt: TGTGCCAGCAGCAAATTTAGGGCAGGGCTGGTTGGAAACACCATATATTTT; v_call: TRBV21-1; d_call: NA; j_call: TRBJ1-3; clone_size: NA
cdr3_aa: CASGLVQETEAFF; cdr3_nt: TGTGCTAGTGGTTTGGTACAGGAGACCGAAGCTTTCTTT; v_call: TRBV12-5; d_call: NA; j_call: TRBJ1-1; clone_size: NA
cdr3_aa: CASGFSGTTYEQYF; cdr3_nt: TGTGCTAGTGGGTTCTCCGGGACAACCTACGAGCAGTACTTC; v_call: TRBV12-5; d_call: NA; j_call: TRBJ2-7; clone_size: once
cdr3_aa: CASSEGSGRSTDTQYF; cdr3_nt: TGTGCCAGCAGTGAAGGTAGCGGGAGGTCCACAGATACGCAGTATTTT; v_call: TRBV2; d_call: TRBD2; j_call: TRBJ2-3; clone_size: few
cdr3_aa: CAWNAFDLATNEKLFF; cdr3_nt: TGTGCCTGGAACGCGTTTGACCTAGCAACTAATGAAAAACTGTTTTTT; v_call: TRBV30; d_call: NA; j_call: TRBJ1-4; clone_size: NA
cdr3_aa: CASSLAGGEQYF; cdr3_nt: TGTGCCAGCAGCTTGGCCGGGGGCGAGCAGTACTTC; v_call: TRBV5-4; d_call: NA; j_call: TRBJ2-7; clone_size: NA
cdr3_aa: CASAGVNEQFF; cdr3_nt: TGTGCCAGTGCAGGGGTCAATGAGCAGTTCTTC; v_call: TRBV6-1; d_call: NA; j_call: TRBJ2-1; clone_size: NA
cdr3_aa: CASSEGANQPQHF; cdr3_nt: TGTGCCAGCAGTGAAGGCGCCAATCAGCCCCAGCATTTT; v_call: TRBV6-1; d_call: NA; j_call: TRBJ1-5; clone_size: NA
cdr3_aa: CASQGLAGGPLTDTQYF; cdr3_nt: TGTGCCAGCCAGGGGCTAGCGGGAGGGCCGCTCACAGATACGCAGTATTTT; v_call: TRBV5-4; d_call: TRBD2; j_call: TRBJ2-3; clone_size: NA
cdr3_aa: CSVQGVPYNEQFF; cdr3_nt: TGCAGCGTGCAGGGTGTCCCCTACAATGAGCAGTTCTTC; v_call: TRBV29-1; d_call: NA; j_call: TRBJ2-1; clone_size: NA
cdr3_aa: CASSLGPGDTQYF; cdr3_nt: TGTGCCAGCAGCTTAGGGCCGGGAGATACGCAGTATTTT; v_call: TRBV11-2; d_call: NA; j_call: TRBJ2-3; clone_size: NA
cdr3_aa: CASSETGYEQYF; cdr3_nt: TGTGCCAGCAGTGAGACAGGGTACGAGCAGTACTTC; v_call: TRBV6-1; d_call: TRBD1; j_call: TRBJ2-7; clone_size: NA
cdr3_aa: CASSPDSKTYEQYF; cdr3_nt: TGCGCCAGCAGCCCTGACAGTAAAACCTACGAGCAGTACTTC; v_call: TRBV5-1; d_call: NA; j_call: TRBJ2-7; clone_size: NA
cdr3_aa: CASRRDARWYEQYF; cdr3_nt: TGTGCCAGCAGGCGGGACGCCCGGTGGTACGAGCAGTACTTC; v_call: TRBV2; d_call: NA; j_call: TRBJ2-7; clone_size: NA
cdr3_aa: CASSEELAGGNEQFF; cdr3_nt: TGTGCCAGCAGTGAGGAACTGGCGGGAGGCAATGAGCAGTTCTTC; v_call: TRBV2; d_call: TRBD2; j_call: TRBJ2-1; clone_size: NA
cdr3_aa: CASGGRLAIYEQFF; cdr3_nt: TGTGCCAGCGGGGGTAGACTAGCGATCTATGAGCAGTTCTTC; v_call: TRBV27; d_call: TRBD2; j_call: TRBJ2-1; clone_size: NA
cdr3_aa: CASSRDSCGYTF; cdr3_nt: TGTGCCAGCAGCCGAGACAGCTGTGGCTACACCTTC; v_call: TRBV7-2; d_call: NA; j_call: TRBJ1-2; clone_size: NA
cdr3_aa: CASSLIPGQGLQTQYF; cdr3_nt: TGTGCCAGCAGCTTGATTCCAGGACAGGGGTTACAGACCCAGTACTTC; v_call: TRBV5-6; d_call: TRBD1; j_call: TRBJ2-5; clone_size: NA
cdr3_aa: CASRPRGEGQNTEAFF; cdr3_nt: TGCGCCAGCAGGCCCCGGGGGGAAGGTCAGAACACTGAAGCTTTCTTT; v_call: TRBV5-1; d_call: NA; j_call: TRBJ1-1; clone_size: NA
cdr3_aa: CASSLGAGGSFWETQYF; cdr3_nt: TGTGCCAGCAGCTTAGGCGCGGGGGGCTCTTTCTGGGAGACCCAGTACTTC; v_call: TRBV7-6; d_call: TRBD2; j_call: TRBJ2-5; clone_size: NA
cdr3_aa: CASSGGDRDNIGSGANVLTF; cdr3_nt: TGTGCCAGCAGTGGGGGGGACAGGGATAACATTGGCTCTGGGGCCAACGTCCTGACTTTC; v_call: TRBV28; d_call: TRBD1; j_call: TRBJ2-6; clone_size: few
cdr3_aa: CASSQSVRSINYGYTF; cdr3_nt: TGTGCCAGCAGCCAAAGTGTTAGGAGTATTAACTATGGCTACACCTTC; v_call: TRBV4-2; d_call: NA; j_call: TRBJ1-2; clone_size: NA
cdr3_aa: CASSLQGTGNYGYTF; cdr3_nt: TGCGCCAGCAGCTTACAGGGGACAGGGAACTATGGCTACACCTTC; v_call: TRBV5-1; d_call: TRBD1; j_call: TRBJ1-2; clone_size: NA
cdr3_aa: CASSYSAGGFSYEQYF; cdr3_nt: TGTGCCAGCAGTTACTCTGCGGGAGGATTCTCCTACGAGCAGTACTTC; v_call: TRBV6-5; d_call: TRBD2; j_call: TRBJ2-7; clone_size: NA
cdr3_aa: CASSYSGRDNQPQHF; cdr3_nt: TGTGCCAGCAGTTACTCGGGGAGGGACAATCAGCCCCAGCATTTT; v_call: TRBV6-5; d_call: NA; j_call: TRBJ1-5; clone_size: NA
cdr3_aa: CASSPRGSDTQYF; cdr3_nt: TGTGCCAGCAGCCCCAGGGGGTCAGATACGCAGTATTTT; v_call: TRBV7-9; d_call: TRBD1; j_call: TRBJ2-3; clone_size: NA
cdr3_aa: CASSLEQGMNTEAFF; cdr3_nt: TGCGCCAGCAGCTTGGAACAGGGAATGAACACTGAAGCTTTCTTT; v_call: TRBV5-1; d_call: NA; j_call: TRBJ1-1; clone_size: NA
cdr3_aa: CASSGCSLGRFF; cdr3_nt: TGCGCCAGCAGTGGGTGCAGCTTGGGGCGGTTTTTT; v_call: TRBV10-1; d_call: NA; j_call: TRBJ1-4; clone_size: NA
cdr3_aa: CASSPGQSYEQYF; cdr3_nt: TGTGCCAGCAGTCCAGGACAGTCCTACGAGCAGTACTTC; v_call: TRBV28; d_call: NA; j_call: TRBJ2-7; clone_size: NA
cdr3_aa: CASSPWWLAGASSYEQYF; cdr3_nt: TGTGCCAGCAGCCCGTGGTGGCTAGCGGGAGCGAGCTCCTACGAGCAGTACTTC; v_call: TRBV28; d_call: TRBD2; j_call: TRBJ2-7; clone_size: once
cdr3_aa: CASGPDERGGTNEQFF; cdr3_nt: TGTGCTAGTGGTCCCGATGAGCGGGGGGGCACAAATGAGCAGTTCTTC; v_call: TRBV12-5; d_call: TRBD2; j_call: TRBJ2-1; clone_size: NA
cdr3_aa: CASSEAGGPQHF; cdr3_nt: TGTGCCAGCAGTGAAGCGGGGGGGCCCCAGCATTTT; v_call: TRBV6-1; d_call: NA; j_call: TRBJ1-5; clone_size: NA
cdr3_aa: CASSGQGRANYGYTF; cdr3_nt: TGTGCCAGCAGCGGTCAAGGGAGAGCTAACTATGGCTACACCTTC; v_call: TRBV9; d_call: NA; j_call: TRBJ1-2; clone_size: NA
cdr3_aa: CASSLYSSLSSYEQYF; cdr3_nt: TGTGCCAGCAGCTTGTACAGTTCCCTTAGCTCCTACGAGCAGTACTTC; v_call: TRBV5-5; d_call: NA; j_call: TRBJ2-7; clone_size: NA